The 14 T cell receptor beta chains below come from one sample, sequenced in a study of CD8 T cells in Susac syndrome. RNA totalling about 0.5 to 1 ug underwent reverse transcription with random hexamers. Each CDR3 protein is one row after TCRdb ran MiXCR on the immunoSEQ multiplex PCR reads. The sample consists of approximately 75,000 distinct CDR3 sequences, 95% of them appearing once. The specimen was CD8+ T cells from PBMCs. The receptors here all came from a human donor in good health.

The chain combines TRBV3-1 with TRBJ2-2, with D possibly being TRBD1 (6 bases). V was clipped by 0 bases and J by 7 bases, with 15 bases between them. CDR1 is LGHDT and CDR2 is YNNKEL in the germline V gene (reference sequence). CDR3 length: 16 residues. CDR3 loop: CASSQDGGEQSGELFF. The CDR3, as DNA: TGTGCCAGCAGCCAAGATGGGGGCGAGCAAAGCGGGGAGCTGTTTTTT.

V gene TRBV19 combines with J gene TRBJ1-1; D unresolved. V shed 3 bases and J shed 2 bases, with 4 bases lying between them. CDR3 size: 12 residues. The germline V gene encodes CDR1 LNHDA and CDR2 SQIVND (reference sequence). CDR3 sequence: CASSILNTEAFF. The CDR3 DNA reads TGTGCCAGTAGTATCTTAAACACTGAAGCTTTCTTT.

This chain joins TRBV7-9 and TRBJ1-1; D ambiguous. The germline gives CDR1 SEHNR, CDR2 FQNEAQ (reference sequence). The CDR3 runs to 15 residues. V gave up 5 bases and J gave up 6 bases, with 19 bases separating them. The CDR3 loop is CASSPPRTPKAEAFF. The CDR3 bases are TGTGCCAGCAGCCCTCCCCGGACCCCTAAGGCTGAAGCTTTCTTT. The variable domain in full, completed from reference TRBV7-9 and TRBJ1-1, reads DTGVSQNPRHKITKRGQNVTFRCDPISEHNRLYWYRQTLGQGPEFLTYFQNEAQLEKSRLLSDRFSAERPKGSFSTLEIQRTEQGDSAMYLCASSPPRTPKAEAFFGQGTRLTVV.

The chain uses TRBV4-1 and TRBJ1-1; weak D call: TRBD1 (5 bases). Germline loops: CDR1 MGHRA, CDR2 YSYEKL. CDR3 length equals 15 residues. The ends were cut back, 1 base at V and 1 base at J, with 10 bases in the middle. The CDR3: CASSQAPQANTEAFF. Written as DNA, the CDR3 is TGCGCCAGCAGCCAAGCTCCACAGGCGAACACTGAAGCTTTCTTT.

This chain uses TRBV12-3 or TRBV12-4 with TRBJ1-4; the D is unclear. The CDR3 loop spans 15 amino acids. Trimming cost V 6 bases and J 1 base, with 12 bases left between them. DNA for the CDR3: TGTGCCAGCAGCAGCCATGAGGAAACTAATGAAAAACTGTTTTTT. Its translation is CASSSHEETNEKLFF.

The chain is built from TRBV18 and TRBJ2-1; no clear D. The V end lost 3 bases, the J end lost 6 bases, and 6 bases lay between the germline ends. CDR3 length equals 12 residues. Germline V gene data show CDR1 as KGHSH and CDR2 as LQKENI. CDR3 nucleotide sequence: TGTGCCAGCTCACCCTTGGTCAATGAGCAGTTCTTC. Its protein product is CASSPLVNEQFF. Together with reference TRBV18 and TRBJ2-1, the CDR3 gives the full variable domain: NAGVMQNPRHLVRRRGQEARLRCSPMKGHSHVYWYRQLPEEGLKFMVYLQKENIIDESGMPKERFSAEFPKEGPSILRIQQVVRGDSAAYFCASSPLVNEQFFGPGTRLTVL.

This CDR3 reads CASSQDRASGVNEQFF. In DNA, the CDR3 is TGCGCCAGCAGCCAAGATAGGGCTAGCGGGGTCAATGAGCAGTTCTTC. This chain joins TRBV4-3 and TRBJ2-1; 9 bases fit TRBD2. Germline CDR1 is LGHNA and CDR2 is YSLEER. The CDR3 sequence is 16 residues long. With V trimmed by 0 bases and J by 6 bases, 6 bases remained unmatched.

J is TRBJ1-6 and V is TRBV15, with D maybe TRBD1 (6 bases). The germline gives CDR1 LNHNV, CDR2 YYDKDF (reference sequence). The CDR3 length is 14 residues. V was cut by 11 bases and J by 0 bases, with 11 bases left in between. CDR3: CASTGSSYNSPLHF. The CDR3 DNA sequence: TGTGCCTCGACAGGTAGCTCCTATAATTCACCCCTCCACTTT.

The chain carries TRBV2 and TRBJ1-4; perhaps TRBD1 as D (6 bases). CDR3 length equals 16 residues. V was trimmed by 2 bases and J by 7 bases, leaving 17 bases between them. CDR1 and CDR2 from the germline V gene are SNHLY and FYNNEI. The CDR3 here is CASSELPQGRSEKLFF. CDR3 bases: TGTGCCAGCAGTGAACTCCCCCAGGGGAGGAGTGAAAAACTGTTTTTT.

V gene TRBV5-6 combines with J gene TRBJ2-4, with 7 bases that match TRBD1. In germline, CDR1 is SGHDT, CDR2 YYEEEE. Trimming cost V 3 bases and J 9 bases; bases outside gene matches: 3. This CDR3 spans 12 amino acids. The CDR3 DNA follows: TGTGCCAGCAGCTGGGGACAGAGCATTCAGTACTTC. Its protein is CASSWGQSIQYF.

The chain carries TRBV20-1 and TRBJ2-7; 7 bases are shared with TRBD1. Germline CDR1 DFQATT, CDR2 SNEGSKA (reference sequence). The CDR3 consists of 15 residues. The trim removed 0 bases at V and 3 bases at J, leaving 8 bases unmatched. The CDR3 is CSARDIRQGSYEQYF. The CDR3 DNA follows: TGCAGTGCTAGAGATATCCGACAGGGAAGCTACGAGCAGTACTTC.

CDR3 sequence: CASSESSIAKNIQYF. DNA for the CDR3: TGTGCCAGCAGTGAATCATCAATAGCCAAAAACATTCAGTACTTC. The chain has TRBV2 and TRBJ2-4, with D unresolved. Trimming stripped 2 bases from V and 0 bases from J, with 8 bases between. This CDR3 spans 15 amino acids. CDR1 and CDR2 (germline): SNHLY, FYNNEI.

The V call is TRBV20-1, the J call TRBJ2-7; possible D gene TRBD2, 6 bases. The V end lost 6 bases, the J end lost 7 bases, and 22 bases lay between the germline ends. Per the germline V gene, CDR1 is DFQATT and CDR2 is SNEGSKA (reference sequence). The CDR3 is 14 amino acids. In DNA form, the CDR3 reads TGCAGTGCGGAGACGGGGGACCCGACCTTAGAGCAGTACGTC. This translates into CSAETGDPTLEQYV.

The chain has TRBV7-3 and TRBJ2-2; D may correspond to TRBD1 or TRBD2 (5 bases each). V was pared by 5 bases and J by 7 bases, with 11 bases between. Germline-derived CDR1 and CDR2 are SGHTA and FQGTGA. The CDR3 sequence is 13 residues long. The CDR3 protein is CASSVGTDGELFF. In DNA, the CDR3 is TGTGCCAGCAGCGTAGGGACGGACGGGGAGCTGTTTTTT.